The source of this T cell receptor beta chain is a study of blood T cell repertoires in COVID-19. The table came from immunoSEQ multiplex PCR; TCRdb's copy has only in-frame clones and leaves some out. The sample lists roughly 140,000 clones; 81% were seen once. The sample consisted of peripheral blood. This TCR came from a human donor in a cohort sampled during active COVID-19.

DNA of the CDR3: TGTGCCAGCAGTCCCGGAGGCGGGAGGGCCGTGGAGACCCAGTACTTC. The encoded protein is CASSPGGGRAVETQYF. The rearrangement uses TRBV5-4 and TRBJ2-5; 9 bases are shared with TRBD2. The CDR3 loop spans 16 amino acids. The V segment lost 5 bases and the J segment 5 bases; nucleotides outside the gene matches: 13. Per germline, CDR1 SGHNT and CDR2 YYREEE (reference sequence).